This passage covers 29 T cell receptor beta chains from one sample sequenced in a study of cytomegalovirus exposure and HLA in healthy donors. PCR involved 60 Vbeta and 13 Jbeta primers. Libraries were prepared by immunoSEQ multiplex PCR; TCRdb keeps only in-frame clonotypes and omits some of them. The sample has almost 65,000 clones, about three quarters seen once. Sequences were obtained from PBMCs. All receptors come from a male donor in good health and CMV-seropositive.

V gene TRBV15 combines with J gene TRBJ1-2, with a weak D call TRBD1 (6 bases). The CDR3 extends over 14 amino acids. Germline CDR1 is LNHNV and CDR2 is YYDKDF (reference sequence). V was cut by 5 bases and J by 4 bases, with 14 bases left in between. For the CDR3, the DNA is TGTGCCACCAGCGGAGGGGGGGTTAGCTATGGCTACACCTTC. Amino acid sequence: CATSGGGVSYGYTF.

This sequence joins TRBV29-1 and TRBJ1-1, with 10 positions matching TRBD1. V dropped 6 bases and J dropped 5; count of bases not matched to a gene: 12. The germline gives CDR1 SQVTM, CDR2 ANQGSEA. This CDR3 is 15 amino acids long. CDR3 amino acids: CSVPDLGQGRTEAFF. The DNA for the CDR3 is TGCAGCGTCCCCGACCTGGGACAGGGGAGGACTGAAGCTTTCTTT.

V usage is TRBV13 and J usage is TRBJ2-7; 10 bases are a match to TRBD1. V was clipped by 5 bases and J by 4 bases; unmatched bases: 5. There are 14 residues in the CDR3. From germline, CDR1 is PRHDT and CDR2 FYEKMQ (reference sequence). The CDR3, as DNA: TGTGCCAGCAGCACCACGGACAGGGGGTACGAGCAGTACTTC. Translating gives CASSTTDRGYEQYF.

The J gene is TRBJ2-5, the V gene TRBV28, with TRBD1 matching over 8 bases. From germline, CDR1 is MDHEN and CDR2 SYDVKM. The CDR3 loop spans 14 amino acids. After removal of 6 bases from V and 5 bases from J, the junction contained 8 bases not matched to a gene. The CDR3: CASSRRQGLETQYF. The CDR3 coding sequence is TGTGCCAGCAGCCGACGACAGGGGTTGGAGACCCAGTACTTC.

The chain has TRBV10-3 and TRBJ2-7, with 9 bases fitting TRBD1. Germline V gives CDR1 ENHRY, CDR2 SYGVKD. This CDR3 is built from 13 residues. Trimming cost V 4 bases and J 6 bases; bases outside gene matches: 4. This chain's CDR3 is CAISVDRGGEQYF. CDR3 sequence (DNA): TGTGCCATCAGTGTAGACAGGGGGGGCGAGCAGTACTTC.

The J gene is TRBJ1-5, the V gene TRBV19, with 7 bases matching TRBD1. Germline assignment: CDR1 LNHDA and CDR2 SQIVND (reference sequence). The CDR3 runs 16 residues. Trimming removed 5 bases from V and 3 bases from J; junction bases left unmatched: 10. The CDR3 spells CASSPKLDRLNQPQHF. In DNA form, the CDR3 reads TGTGCCAGTAGTCCCAAACTGGACAGGCTCAATCAGCCCCAGCATTTT.

V gene TRBV18 combines with J gene TRBJ1-2; 12 bases map to TRBD1. Looked up from germline, CDR1 is KGHSH and CDR2 is LQKENI. CDR3 length equals 17 residues. J was trimmed by 4 bases and V by 3 bases; bases with no gene match: 9. CDR3 amino acids: CASSPSGTGGVGYGYTF. The CDR3 nucleotides read TGTGCCAGCTCACCGTCCGGGACAGGGGGCGTTGGCTATGGCTACACCTTC.

The table lists this clone with a few counts. The chain is built from TRBV6-1 and TRBJ2-7; 7 nucleotides line up with TRBD1. This CDR3 has 13 residues. V shed 5 bases, J shed 2 bases, and the junction held 3 bases outside the gene matches. The germline gives CDR1 MNHNS, CDR2 SASEGT. The CDR3 region is CASSFGQAYEQYF. The CDR3 DNA reads TGTGCCAGCAGTTTCGGACAGGCCTACGAGCAGTACTTC.

This chain links TRBV4-1 with TRBJ1-4; D is ambiguous. Germline CDR1 is MGHRA and CDR2 is YSYEKL. The CDR3 spans 16 residues. V lost 0 bases to trimming and J lost 0 bases, with 8 bases between them. The CDR3 DNA reads as TGCGCCAGCAGCCAAGAATTGGCGGCAACTAATGAAAAACTGTTTTTT. It translates to CASSQELAATNEKLFF.

V usage is TRBV9 and J usage is TRBJ2-1, with 10 bases aligning to TRBD2. This CDR3 is built from 15 residues. V dropped 0 bases and J dropped 9; count of bases not matched to a gene: 6. CDR1 and CDR2 from the germline V gene are SGDLS and YYNGEE. The CDR3 sequence is CASSVGGTSDGEQFF. The DNA for the CDR3 is TGTGCCAGCAGCGTAGGAGGGACTAGCGATGGTGAGCAGTTCTTC. Supplemented by reference TRBV9 and TRBJ2-1, the full variable domain reads DSGVTQTPKHLITATGQRVTLRCSPRSGDLSVYWYQQSLDQGLQFLIQYYNGEERAKGNILERFSAQQFPDLHSELNLSSLELGDSALYFCASSVGGTSDGEQFFGPGTRLTVL.

This clone showed up just a few times. CDR3 amino acids: CASSQNSLRTEAFF. DNA for the CDR3: TGCGCCAGCAGCCAAAACTCCCTGAGGACTGAAGCTTTCTTT. This chain links TRBV4-3 with TRBJ1-1, with D uncertain. The ends were cut back, 2 bases at V and 5 bases at J, with 12 bases in the middle. The CDR3 length is 14 residues. Germline CDR1 reads LGHNA; CDR2 reads YSLEER.

The chain joins TRBV30 to TRBJ2-1; 9 bases align to TRBD1. The J segment lost 9 bases and the V segment lost 2 bases, leaving 5 bases of the junction unmatched. Germline V gene sequence: CDR1 GTSNPN, CDR2 SVGIG (reference sequence). This CDR3 spans 13 amino acids. The CDR3 region has the DNA TGTGCCTGGAGTCCGGGACAGGGTTTTGAGCAGTTCTTC. Translating gives CAWSPGQGFEQFF.

This chain connects TRBV2 to TRBJ2-1, with 7 bases that match TRBD2. Germline lookup yields CDR1 SNHLY and CDR2 FYNNEI. The CDR3 sequence is 15 residues long. V was clipped by 8 bases and J by 2 bases; unmatched bases: 9. CDR3 region: CASPGEGGAYNEQFF. The CDR3, as DNA: TGTGCCAGCCCAGGCGAGGGAGGGGCCTACAATGAGCAGTTCTTC.

The chain has TRBV6-1 and TRBJ2-3; 7 nucleotides match TRBD1. CDR1 is MNHNS, CDR2 SASEGT, per germline. V shed 3 bases, J shed 0 bases, and the junction held 6 bases outside the gene matches. The CDR3 consists of 16 residues. The CDR3 nucleotides read TGTGCCAGCAGTGAGCGACAGGGAAGGAGCACAGATACGCAGTATTTT. Translating it yields CASSERQGRSTDTQYF.

CDR3 in amino acids: CASSPSVRNTIYF. DNA of the CDR3: TGTGCCAGCTCACCGAGCGTTCGGAACACCATATATTTT. J is TRBJ1-3 and V is TRBV18, with D unresolved. Trimming pared 3 bases from V and 7 bases from J, leaving 10 bases between. This CDR3 spans 13 amino acids. Looked up from germline, CDR1 is KGHSH and CDR2 is LQKENI.

This rearrangement joins TRBV29-1 to TRBJ1-1, with 11 bases fitting TRBD1. CDR1 SQVTM and CDR2 ANQGSEA come from the germline V gene. Trimming at V came to 6 bases and at J to 2 bases, leaving 8 bases not matched to a gene. CDR3 size: 15 residues. The CDR3 loop reads CSVNPGQGANTEAFF. In nucleotides, the CDR3 is TGCAGCGTGAACCCCGGACAGGGGGCTAACACTGAAGCTTTCTTT.

The rearrangement joins TRBV10-2 to TRBJ2-7, with 7 bases that match TRBD1. The CDR3 covers 14 residues. CDR1 and CDR2 from the germline V gene are WSHSY and SAAADI. V trimming: 2 bases; J trimming: 0 bases; junction bases outside the gene matches: 1. The CDR3 spells CASSETGASYEQYF. The DNA for the CDR3 is TGCGCCAGCAGTGAGACAGGGGCCTCCTACGAGCAGTACTTC.

The V and J genes are TRBV7-8 and TRBJ1-5, with 9 bases fitting TRBD1. The J segment lost 5 bases and the V segment lost 3 bases, leaving 2 bases of the junction unmatched. The CDR3 has 14 amino acids. Germline CDR1 is SGHVS and CDR2 is FQNEAQ. The CDR3 nucleotides are TGTGCCAGCAGCTTGGGGACAGGGTATCAGCCCCAGCATTTT. It is translated as CASSLGTGYQPQHF. The entire variable domain, with the rest obtained from reference TRBV7-8 and TRBJ1-5, is as follows: GAGVSQSPRYKVAKRGQDVALRCDPISGHVSLFWYQQALGQGPEFLTYFQNEAQLDKSGLPSDRFFAERPEGSVSTLKIQRTQQEDSAVYLCASSLGTGYQPQHFGDGTRLSIL.

The table lists this clone with a few counts. V is TRBV6-1 and J is TRBJ1-2; D is perhaps TRBD1 (6 bases). This CDR3 contains 12 residues. Germline loops: CDR1 MNHNS, CDR2 SASEGT. V dropped 2 bases and J dropped 8 bases, with 9 bases sitting between them. The CDR3, as DNA: TGTGCCAGCAGTGAATCAGGGGAAGGCTACACCTTC. Translating gives CASSESGEGYTF.

This rearrangement joins TRBV29-1 to TRBJ1-4; 7 nucleotides align to TRBD1. The CDR3 contains 12 residues. V shed 7 bases and J 4 bases; nucleotides not matched to a gene: 3. Germline V gene data show CDR1 as SQVTM and CDR2 as ANQGSEA. This chain's CDR3 is CSGRDSNEKLFF. CDR3 nucleotide sequence: TGCAGCGGCCGGGACAGTAATGAAAAACTGTTTTTT.

Only a few counts were recorded for this clone. This chain uses TRBV5-6 with TRBJ2-5; D possibly corresponds to TRBD1 (6 bases). The CDR3 loop spans 13 amino acids. V shed 0 bases and J shed 5 bases, with 8 bases lying between them. Germline values: CDR1 SGHDT, CDR2 YYEEEE. Written as DNA, the CDR3 is TGTGCCAGCAGCTTGGGGCAGGGGGAGACCCAGTACTTC. It translates to CASSLGQGETQYF. Variable domain in full (rest from reference TRBV5-6 and TRBJ2-5): DAGVTQSPTHLIKTRGQQVTLRCSPKSGHDTVSWYQQALGQGPQFIFQYYEEEERQRGNFPDRFSGHQFPNYSSELNVNALLLGDSALYLCASSLGQGETQYFGPGTRLLVL.

The rearrangement joins TRBV19 to TRBJ1-2, with 8 bases matching TRBD1. CDR3 length: 14 residues. V gave up 5 bases and J gave up 7 bases; unmatched junction bases: 9. Germline assignment: CDR1 LNHDA and CDR2 SQIVND (reference sequence). The CDR3 region is CASSAGQGIIGYTF. CDR3 coding DNA: TGTGCCAGTAGTGCTGGACAGGGAATAATTGGCTACACCTTC.

The sample holds one count of this clone. V and J are TRBV7-9 and TRBJ1-3; 10 bases match TRBD1. In germline, CDR1 is SEHNR, CDR2 FQNEAQ (reference sequence). V shed 2 bases and J 0 bases; nucleotides not matched to a gene: 4. This CDR3 has 17 amino acids. The CDR3 DNA is TGTGCCAGCAGCTTACCCGGACAGGGGGACTCTGGAAACACCATATATTTT. This gives the protein CASSLPGQGDSGNTIYF.

The chain carries TRBV30 and TRBJ2-5, with TRBD2 matching 11 bases. The J call is uncertain, as TRBJ2-7 better fits the DNA end. CDR1 GTSNPN and CDR2 SVGIG come from the germline V gene (reference sequence). The CDR3 covers 12 residues. The CDR3 DNA reads TGTGCCTGGACTAGCGGGGGGAACGAGCAGTACTTC. Residues: CAWTSGGNEQYF.

The chain carries TRBV7-3 and TRBJ2-5, with a tentative D call TRBD2 (7 bases). The CDR3 extends over 15 amino acids. Per the germline V gene, CDR1 is SGHTA and CDR2 is FQGTGA. V was trimmed by 2 bases and J by 3 bases, leaving 13 bases between them. CDR3 protein: CASSLRGASEETQYF. In DNA form, the CDR3 reads TGTGCCAGCAGCTTACGGGGGGCAAGTGAAGAGACCCAGTACTTC.

The chain recombines TRBV27 with TRBJ2-7, with 9 bases identical to TRBD2. The length of the CDR3 is 13 residues. CDR1 and CDR2 (germline): MNHEY, SMNVEV (reference sequence). Unmatched junction bases numbered 2, after V lost 5 bases and J lost 3 bases. In DNA, the CDR3 is TGTGCCAGCAGTCCTAGCGGGGACTACGAGCAGTACTTC. This sequence encodes CASSPSGDYEQYF.

This clone was observed a single time. The V call is TRBV2, the J call TRBJ2-7; 10 positions match TRBD2. The V segment lost 7 bases and the J segment 2 bases; nucleotides outside the gene matches: 2. This CDR3 is built from 13 residues. Germline V lookup: CDR1 SNHLY, CDR2 FYNNEI. The CDR3: CASKLAGAYEQYF. The CDR3 DNA reads TGTGCCAGCAAGCTAGCGGGGGCCTACGAGCAGTACTTC.

CDR3 nucleotides: TGCAGCGTTGTCGGGGGGTCTGGAAACACCATATATTTT. Protein sequence: CSVVGGSGNTIYF. The chain couples TRBV29-1 to TRBJ1-3; a weak D match, TRBD1 (5 bases). Trimming pared 4 bases from V and 1 base from J, leaving 8 bases between. CDR3 size: 13 residues. Germline CDR1 reads SQVTM; CDR2 reads ANQGSEA.

The J gene is TRBJ2-2, the V gene TRBV18; a weak D match, TRBD1 (5 bases). The V end lost 8 bases, the J end lost 1 base, and 11 bases lay between the germline ends. CDR1 and CDR2 (germline): KGHSH, LQKENI. This CDR3 has 14 residues. CDR3 loop: CASEPGWNTGELFF. CDR3 in DNA: TGTGCCAGCGAACCAGGGTGGAACACCGGGGAGCTGTTTTTT.